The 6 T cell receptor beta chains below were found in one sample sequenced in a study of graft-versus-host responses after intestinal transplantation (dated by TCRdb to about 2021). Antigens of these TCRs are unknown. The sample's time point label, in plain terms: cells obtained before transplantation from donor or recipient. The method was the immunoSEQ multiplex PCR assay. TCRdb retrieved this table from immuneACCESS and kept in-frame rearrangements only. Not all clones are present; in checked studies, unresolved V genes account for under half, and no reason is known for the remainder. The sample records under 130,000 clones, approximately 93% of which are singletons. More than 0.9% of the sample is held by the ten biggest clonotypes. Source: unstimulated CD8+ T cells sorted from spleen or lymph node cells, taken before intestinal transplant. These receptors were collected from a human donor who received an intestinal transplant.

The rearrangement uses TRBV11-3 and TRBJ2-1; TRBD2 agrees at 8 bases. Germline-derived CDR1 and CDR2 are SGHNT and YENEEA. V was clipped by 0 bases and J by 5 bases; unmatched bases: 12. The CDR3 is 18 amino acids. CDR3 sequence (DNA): TGTGCCAGCAGCTTAGATTGGTCCGGGGGGGCTCGGGACAATGAGCAGTTCTTC. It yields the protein CASSLDWSGGARDNEQFF.

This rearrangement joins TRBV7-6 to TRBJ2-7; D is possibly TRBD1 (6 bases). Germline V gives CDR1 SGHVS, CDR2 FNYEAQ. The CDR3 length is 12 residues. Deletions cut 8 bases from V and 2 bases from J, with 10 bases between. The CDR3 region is CASGTSTYEQYF. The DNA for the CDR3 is TGTGCCAGCGGGACATCGACCTACGAGCAGTACTTC.

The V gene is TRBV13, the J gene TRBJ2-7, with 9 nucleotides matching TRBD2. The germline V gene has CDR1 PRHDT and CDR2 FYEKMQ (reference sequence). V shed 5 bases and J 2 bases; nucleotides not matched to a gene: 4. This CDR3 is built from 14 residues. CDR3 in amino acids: CASSLSGGAYEQYF. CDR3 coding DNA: TGTGCCAGCAGCCTTAGCGGGGGCGCCTACGAGCAGTACTTC.

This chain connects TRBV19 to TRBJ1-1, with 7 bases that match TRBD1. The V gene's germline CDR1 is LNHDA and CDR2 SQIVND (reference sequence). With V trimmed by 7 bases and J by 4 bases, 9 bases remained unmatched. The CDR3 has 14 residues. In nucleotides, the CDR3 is TGTGCCAGTACGACAGGGATAGGAGCCACTGAAGCTTTCTTT. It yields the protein CASTTGIGATEAFF.

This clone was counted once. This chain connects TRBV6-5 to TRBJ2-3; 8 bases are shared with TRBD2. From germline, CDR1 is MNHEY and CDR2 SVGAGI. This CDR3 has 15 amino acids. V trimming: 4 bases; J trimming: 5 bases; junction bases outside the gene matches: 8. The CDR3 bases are TGTGCCAGCAGTTGCAGCGGGGGCGGCGGAGATACGCAGTATTTT. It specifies CASSCSGGGGDTQYF.

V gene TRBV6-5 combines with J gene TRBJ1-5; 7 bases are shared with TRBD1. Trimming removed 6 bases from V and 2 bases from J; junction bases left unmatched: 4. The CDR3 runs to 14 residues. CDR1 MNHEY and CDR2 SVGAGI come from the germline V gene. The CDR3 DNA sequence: TGTGCCAGCAGCCCCGGGACAGGCAATCAGCCCCAGCATTTT. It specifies CASSPGTGNQPQHF.